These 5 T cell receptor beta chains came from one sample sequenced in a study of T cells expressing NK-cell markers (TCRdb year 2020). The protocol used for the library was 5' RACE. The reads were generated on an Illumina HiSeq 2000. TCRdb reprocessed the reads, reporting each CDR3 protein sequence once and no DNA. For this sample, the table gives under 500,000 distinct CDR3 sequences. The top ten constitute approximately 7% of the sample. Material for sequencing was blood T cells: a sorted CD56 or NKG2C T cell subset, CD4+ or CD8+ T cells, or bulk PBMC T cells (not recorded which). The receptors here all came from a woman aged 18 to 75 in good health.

The CDR3: CASSLALTGQGNSPLHF. This chain links TRBV5-1 with TRBJ1-6; lacking DNA, the TRBD1 call made by TCRdb goes unchecked. CDR3 length: 17 residues. The V gene's germline CDR1 is SGHRS and CDR2 YFSETQ.

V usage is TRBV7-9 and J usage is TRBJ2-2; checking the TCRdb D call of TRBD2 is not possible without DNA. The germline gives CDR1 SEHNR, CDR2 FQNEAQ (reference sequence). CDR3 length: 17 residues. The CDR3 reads CASIRTSGGANTGELFF.

The CDR3 is CASSPKTSGSHEQYF. This chain joins TRBV9 and TRBJ2-7; TCRdb designates TRBD2, a call that cannot be tested without DNA. CDR1 and CDR2 from the germline V gene are SGDLS and YYNGEE. The CDR3 contains 15 residues.

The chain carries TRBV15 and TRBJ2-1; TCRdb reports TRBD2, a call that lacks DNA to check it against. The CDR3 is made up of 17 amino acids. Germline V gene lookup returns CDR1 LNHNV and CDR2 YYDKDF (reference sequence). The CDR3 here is CATSRPRGSSPNNEQFF.

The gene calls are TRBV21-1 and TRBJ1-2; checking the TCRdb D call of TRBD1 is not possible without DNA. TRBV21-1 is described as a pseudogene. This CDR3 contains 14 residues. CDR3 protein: CASSTGRECYGYTF.